These T cell receptor beta chains were read from a single sample in a study of blood T cell repertoires in COVID-19. Repertoires were generated with immunoSEQ multiplex PCR, while TCRdb's copy carries only in-frame clones and drops some. This sample carries fewer than 75,000 clones, about 89% of them seen once, and the ten largest clones take around 6.9%. Sequenced sample: peripheral blood. The source is a man between 60 and 75 years old with active or convalescent COVID-19. Each CDR3 is given with its conserved first and last residue. A D gene is named only where the DNA matches it firmly. A row's size may be missing; if present it is once, few, many or a size class.

j_call clone_size v_call d_call cdr3_nt cdr3_aa
TRBJ1-5 - TRBV28 - TGTGCCAGCAGTCAGGGTAGAAGCAATCAGCCCCAGCATTTT CASSQGRSNQPQHF
TRBJ1-6 - TRBV28 TRBD1 TGTGCCAGCAGTTCGTCGGCAGGGGGAGGTTCACCCCTCCACTTT CASSSSAGGGSPLHF
TRBJ2-6 - TRBV6-6 - TGTGCCAGCAGTTATCTGTCCGGGGCTGGGGCCAACGTCCTGACTTTC CASSYLSGAGANVLTF
TRBJ1-1 - TRBV18 TRBD1 TGTGCCAGCTCACCATCCCCTCCCAGGGGGCTTACTGAAGCTTTCTTT CASSPSPPRGLTEAFF
TRBJ2-3 - TRBV4-1 TRBD2 TGCGCCAGCAGCCAAGTCCGACTAGCAGGCGATACGCAGTATTTT CASSQVRLAGDTQYF
TRBJ1-4 - TRBV5-6 TRBD1 TGTGCCAGCAGCATGGGACAGCTGACAACTAATGAAAAACTGTTTTTT CASSMGQLTTNEKLFF
TRBJ1-2 - TRBV3-1/TRBV3-2 - TGTGCCAGCAGCCATCCCGGGGGAGGAAACTATGGCTACACCTTC CASSHPGGGNYGYTF
TRBJ2-6 - TRBV19 - TGTGCCAGTAGTAGCAGGGGACCCGGGGCCAACGTCCTGACTTTC CASSSRGPGANVLTF
TRBJ1-2 - TRBV6-5 - TGTGCCAGCGGGACTTCAGGAATCAACTATGGCTACACCTTC CASGTSGINYGYTF
TRBJ2-7 few TRBV1 - TGCACCAGCAGCCGCGAAGGCGGGGGGGCCTACGAGCAGTACTTC CTSSREGGGAYEQYF
TRBJ1-1 - TRBV11-2 TRBD1 TGTGCCAGCAGCGCCGACAGGGTGAACACTGAAGCTTTCTTT CASSADRVNTEAFF
TRBJ2-5 - TRBV15 - TGTGCCACCAGCAGAGAAGGAGGGAAGGGAGAGACCCAGTACTTC CATSREGGKGETQYF
TRBJ2-7 - TRBV5-5 TRBD1 TGTGCCAGCAGCCGTGGACAGGGAGTGTACGAGCAGTACTTC CASSRGQGVYEQYF
TRBJ1-4 few TRBV9 - TGTGCCAGCAGCGTAGGCGGGGGCCCGGCGATGTTTTTT CASSVGGGPAMFF
TRBJ2-2 few TRBV27 TRBD1 TGTGCCAGCAGCCCCCGGGACAGGAGCACCGGGGAGCTGTTTTTT CASSPRDRSTGELFF
TRBJ1-2 - TRBV7-2 TRBD1 TGTGCCAGCACCTTTACTCCGACAGGGACGAACTATGGCTACACCTTC CASTFTPTGTNYGYTF
TRBJ1-4 - TRBV7-9 - TGTGCCAGCAGCTTAGCAGGGGGAAATGAAAAACTGTTTTTT CASSLAGGNEKLFF
TRBJ2-5 - TRBV5-1 TRBD2 TGCGCCAGCAGCTCCATAGCGGGAAAAGAGACCCAGTACTTC CASSSIAGKETQYF
TRBJ1-1 - TRBV5-1 - TGCGCCAGCAGCTTGGAGGTAACAGGAGAAGCTTTCTTT CASSLEVTGEAFF
TRBJ2-7 - TRBV15 - TGTGCCACCAGCAGTCTCCGACAGCTGACCTACGAGCAGTACTTC CATSSLRQLTYEQYF
TRBJ1-4 - TRBV19 - TGTGCCAGTAAAGACGGGGTGGAACTGTTTTTT CASKDGVELFF
TRBJ1-2 once TRBV7-2 - TGTGCCAGCAGCCCTGGGGGCGACTATGGCTACACCTTC CASSPGGDYGYTF
TRBJ1-1 - TRBV6-4 TRBD1 TGTGCCAGCCGAGGACAGGGTGGCACTGAAGCTTTCTTT CASRGQGGTEAFF
TRBJ2-1 - TRBV18 TRBD2 TGTGCCAGCTCACCCGTCGGGGGGGATCCCTACAATGAGCAGTTCTTC CASSPVGGDPYNEQFF
TRBJ2-5 - TRBV6-5 - TGTGCCAGCACCCGCGCAGCGCAGGGGACCCAGTACTTC CASTRAAQGTQYF
TRBJ2-7 - TRBV3-1/TRBV3-2 - TGTGCCAGCAGCCTAGGGGGTATCGAGCAGTACTTC CASSLGGIEQYF
TRBJ1-3 - TRBV4-3 - TGCGCCAGCAGCCAACGTTACAGTGGGGCCTCCGGAAACACCATATATTTT CASSQRYSGASGNTIYF
TRBJ2-2 - TRBV11-1 TRBD1 TGTGCCAGCAGCCGGGACAGTTCGAACACCGGGGAGCTGTTTTTT CASSRDSSNTGELFF
TRBJ1-5 - TRBV28 TRBD1 TGTGCCAGCAGTCTCGACAGGGGGTTAAATCAGCCCCAGCATTTT CASSLDRGLNQPQHF
TRBJ1-1 - TRBV5-1 TRBD1 TGCGCCAGCAGCTTAACAGGGGACACTGAAGCTTTCTTT CASSLTGDTEAFF
TRBJ1-2 - TRBV6-5 - TGTGCCAGCACCCAGGGAGGAAGTGGCTACACCTTC CASTQGGSGYTF
TRBJ2-7 - TRBV4-3 TRBD1 TGCGCCAGCAAAGGACAGGGCTACGAACAGTACTTC CASKGQGYEQYF
TRBJ2-7 - TRBV7-9 - TGTGCCAGCAGCTTAGTTCCCAAAACAAACTACGAGCAGTACTTC CASSLVPKTNYEQYF
TRBJ2-6 - TRBV7-3 TRBD1 TGTGCCAGCAGCCTTACAGGGGCACACTCTGGGGCCAACGTCCTGACTTTC CASSLTGAHSGANVLTF
TRBJ2-5 - TRBV6-1 TRBD2 TGTGCCAGCAGTGAAGGCACTAATTTTAGCGGGAGGGCCGGTGAGACCCAGTACTTC CASSEGTNFSGRAGETQYF
TRBJ1-2 - TRBV27 TRBD1 TGTGCCAGCAGCGCCGCCGGGACAGGGGGCTTAGTCTATGGCTACACCTTC CASSAAGTGGLVYGYTF
TRBJ1-5 - TRBV18 - TGTGCCAGCTCACCGACACAGGTAGGGAATCAGCCCCAGCATTTT CASSPTQVGNQPQHF
TRBJ1-2 - TRBV29-1 TRBD1 TGCAGCGTTGAGTCCCGGGACAGCGCTAACTATGGCTACACCTTC CSVESRDSANYGYTF
TRBJ1-5 - TRBV2 - TGTGCCAGCAGCGCTACAGGGATCGGCGGCAATCAGCCCCAGCATTTT CASSATGIGGNQPQHF
TRBJ2-1 - TRBV11-3 - TGTGCCAGCAGCCACGTGGCTGGCAATGAGCAGTTCTTC CASSHVAGNEQFF
TRBJ2-5 - TRBV24-1 TRBD1 TGTGCCACCAGTGATCCCGGGACAGGGAGGGATAAGGAGACCCAGTACTTC CATSDPGTGRDKETQYF